This T cell receptor beta chain emerged from a study of CXCR3-negative and CXCR3-positive naive CD8 T cells. Study outcomes and limitations: The TRB CDR3s that CXCR3-positive naive cells carried were more hydrophobic than those of CXCR3-negative naive cells. Relative to memory CD8+ cells, whose diversity was much lower, both naive subsets had comparably high diversity.

Concerning this clonotype: The antigen remains unidentified.

CDR3 size: 15 residues. CDR1 and CDR2 (germline): SGHRS, YFSETQ. The authors made the TRB cDNA libraries by 5' RACE using UMI labels. Reprocessing the 5' RACE reads, TCRdb reports a single entry for every CDR3 protein and omits DNA. Its clone listing holds 130,000 or so distinct CDR3 sequences. The chain is built from TRBV5-1 and TRBJ2-5; TCRdb returns TRBD1, unconfirmable since there is no DNA. The receptor was derived from a human donor in good health. Some clones in this sample may be carry-over from other donors' samples. Material for sequencing was naive CXCR3+ CD8+ T cells from blood. Noted subset: CD45RO-CCR7+CD27+CD95- naive CD8+ T cells expressing CXCR3 (TNR3+). The CDR3: CASSLVGPPGETQYF.